The 8 T cell receptor beta chains below were found in one sample sequenced in a study of shared clonotypes between healthy human individuals. Sequencing was performed with immunoSEQ multiplex PCR; in TCRdb, only in-frame clones are kept and a portion is missing. The sample has millions of clones, around 94% seen once; the top ten hold more than 0.12%. Sequencing was done on a sample of naive CD4+ T cells sorted from blood. Subset meaning: CD45RA+ positively selected. Every receptor here comes from a man aged 18 to 30 in good health.

The gene calls are TRBV4-3 and TRBJ2-5, with 7 bases identical to TRBD2. The CDR3 contains 14 residues. V trimming: 5 bases; J trimming: 5 bases; junction bases outside the gene matches: 8. In germline, CDR1 is LGHNA, CDR2 YSLEER. As DNA, the CDR3 is TGCGCCAGCAGCTCAGGACTAGTCGGCGAGACCCAGTACTTC. Translated: CASSSGLVGETQYF.

The rearrangement joins TRBV18 to TRBJ1-6, with TRBD1 identical over 8 bases. The V gene's germline CDR1 is KGHSH and CDR2 LQKENI. This CDR3 contains 17 residues. Trimming removed 1 base from V and 7 bases from J; junction bases left unmatched: 9. In DNA form, the CDR3 reads TGTGCCAGCTCACCACGAATGGACAGGGATACCAATTCACCCCTCCACTTT. As protein: CASSPRMDRDTNSPLHF.

In regard to this clone: Other DNA sequences from this sample encode an identical CDR3 as well. The J gene is TRBJ1-5, the V gene TRBV30; D is undetermined. The CDR3 is 12 residues long. The germline CDR1 and CDR2 sequences are GTSNPN and SVGIG (reference sequence). Trimming removed 5 bases from V and 5 bases from J, with 10 bases in between. The DNA of the CDR3 is TGTGCCTGGTCACGGAGAGATCAGCCCCAGCATTTT. This codes for CAWSRRDQPQHF.

This clone appeared a few times. V is TRBV5-1 and J is TRBJ2-5, with D perhaps being TRBD1 or TRBD2 (5 bases each). The CDR3 runs 14 residues. Germline assignment: CDR1 SGHRS and CDR2 YFSETQ. Between the trimmed V and J ends, which lost 3 bases and 0 bases, there was a span of 9 bases. The CDR3 is CASSSGRNQETQYF. CDR3 DNA: TGCGCCAGCAGCTCGGGACGGAACCAAGAGACCCAGTACTTC. Supplemented by reference TRBV5-1 and TRBJ2-5, the full variable domain reads KAGVTQTPRYLIKTRGQQVTLSCSPISGHRSVSWYQQTPGQGLQFLFEYFSETQRNKGNFPGRFSGRQFSNSRSEMNVSTLELGDSALYLCASSSGRNQETQYFGPGTRLLVL.

The V and J genes are TRBV19 and TRBJ2-2; 9 positions agree with TRBD2. The CDR3 contains 16 residues. J gave up 9 bases and V 7 bases, and 15 bases lay outside the gene matches. Germline V lookup: CDR1 LNHDA, CDR2 SQIVND (reference sequence). CDR3 bases: TGTGCCAGTAACACCGGGGTAGCGGGAGCGCAATGGGAGCTGTTTTTT. This gives the protein CASNTGVAGAQWELFF.

The rearrangement joins TRBV2 to TRBJ2-1, with D unresolved. Trimming left V 9 bases short and J 4 bases short, with 10 bases between. Germline assignment: CDR1 SNHLY and CDR2 FYNNEI. The CDR3 totals 12 residues. CDR3 loop: CASWAEYNEQFF. CDR3 nucleotides: TGTGCCAGTTGGGCGGAGTACAATGAGCAGTTCTTC. Full variable domain (outside the CDR3, taken from reference TRBV2 and TRBJ2-1): EPEVTQTPSHQVTQMGQEVILRCVPISNHLYFYWYRQILGQKVEFLVSFYNNEISEKSEIFDDQFSVERPDGSNFTLKIRSTKLEDSAMYFCASWAEYNEQFFGPGTRLTVL.

This clone was observed once. This CDR3 is also generated by other DNA sequences in the sample. The CDR3 spells CASSGDFSYEQYF. CDR3 nucleotides: TGTGCCAGCAGCGGGGACTTCTCCTACGAGCAGTACTTC. The V and J genes are TRBV7-9 and TRBJ2-7; D is perhaps TRBD2 (6 bases). CDR1 and CDR2 from the germline V gene are SEHNR and FQNEAQ (reference sequence). Trimming left V 5 bases short and J 0 bases short, with 8 bases between. This CDR3 contains 13 residues.

This chain links TRBV6-1 with TRBJ2-2, with 9 bases matching TRBD1. The CDR3 extends over 15 amino acids. Germline V gene lookup returns CDR1 MNHNS and CDR2 SASEGT. With 7 bases clipped from V and 4 bases from J, the junction kept 7 bases outside the gene matches. DNA of the CDR3: TGTGCCAGCACTACAGGGGGCGCGGGCACCGGGGAGCTGTTTTTT. Its protein is CASTTGGAGTGELFF.